Sequencing of this T cell receptor beta chain was carried out in a study of blood T cell repertoires in COVID-19. Repertoires were generated with immunoSEQ multiplex PCR, while TCRdb's copy carries only in-frame clones and drops some. The repertoire holds around 160,000 clones, 80% to 90% seen once, with 8% in the top ten. From germline, CDR1 is SNHLY and CDR2 FYNNEI. The CDR3 loop spans 13 amino acids. V dropped 7 bases and J dropped 7 bases, with 16 bases sitting between them. This clone was found a few times. It was during active infection that Seattle patients were enrolled and then longitudinally followed.

This clonotype was obtained from a woman aged 60 to 75 with COVID-19, enrolled during active disease. The chain carries TRBV2 and TRBJ1-1; maybe TRBD1 (6 bases). The sequenced material came from peripheral blood. The CDR3 region has the DNA TGTGCCAGCAAACGGACAGAAAAACTTGAAGCTTTCTTT. Residues: CASKRTEKLEAFF.